One sample yielded the 26 T cell receptor beta chains listed below, sequenced in a study of CD8 T cells in ankylosing spondylitis. A single record per CDR3 protein comes from TCRdb applying MiXCR to the 5' RACE reads. Here the sample spans about 24,000 distinct CDR3 sequences, over 10% being singletons. The sequenced sample was blood. These receptors came from a male donor with ankylosing spondylitis or in good health (not recorded which).

This clonotype was found a few times. The chain has TRBV29-1 and TRBJ2-5; a possible D gene is TRBD2 (6 bases). The V end was cut by 3 bases, the J end by 4 bases, with 12 bases between. Germline assignment: CDR1 SQVTM and CDR2 ANQGSEA. CDR3 size: 13 residues. The CDR3 sequence is CSVDTAGGETQYF. The CDR3, as DNA: TGCAGCGTTGACACTGCCGGGGGAGAGACCCAGTACTTC.

The chain uses TRBV4-2 and TRBJ2-5; D is unresolved. This CDR3 has 14 amino acids. Between the trimmed V and J ends, which lost 4 bases and 4 bases, there was a span of 13 bases. The germline gives CDR1 LGHNA, CDR2 YNFKEQ. CDR3 DNA sequence: TGTGCCAGCAGCCCGAGCTCCATTACAGAGACCCAGTACTTC. Its protein is CASSPSSITETQYF.

This clonotype occurred a few times. The rearrangement joins TRBV5-1 to TRBJ2-3; D is possibly TRBD2 (6 bases). Trimming took off 6 bases at V and 2 bases at J, with 16 bases between the two ends. The CDR3 extends over 15 amino acids. Germline V CDR1 and CDR2: SGHRS, YFSETQ. In nucleotides, the CDR3 is TGCGCCAGCAATCCGGGGGACCGAATCACAGATACGCAGTATTTT. As protein: CASNPGDRITDTQYF.

The chain employs TRBV19 and TRBJ2-2; D remains unclear. The CDR3 length is 13 residues. V was pared by 6 bases and J by 4 bases, with 9 bases between. The germline V gene has CDR1 LNHDA and CDR2 SQIVND (reference sequence). Written as DNA, the CDR3 is TGTGCCAGTAGCGTGAGCTCCACCGGGGAGCTGTTTTTT. Translating gives CASSVSSTGELFF.

Ten or more counts support this clonotype. This chain links TRBV18 with TRBJ1-1, with D unclear. Deletions cut 4 bases from V and 4 bases from J, with 13 bases between. The germline V gene encodes CDR1 KGHSH and CDR2 LQKENI. The CDR3 sequence is 14 residues long. For the CDR3, the DNA is TGTGCCAGCTCACTGGACCTGGTAGGCACTGAAGCTTTCTTT. Its translation: CASSLDLVGTEAFF. Based on the CDR3 plus reference TRBV18 and TRBJ1-1, the full variable domain is NAGVMQNPRHLVRRRGQEARLRCSPMKGHSHVYWYRQLPEEGLKFMVYLQKENIIDESGMPKERFSAEFPKEGPSILRIQQVVRGDSAAYFCASSLDLVGTEAFFGQGTRLTVV.

The rearrangement links TRBV4-3 to TRBJ2-7, with 7 bases matching TRBD1. The CDR3 spans 14 residues. Losses at the gene ends were 1 base for V and 5 bases for J; bases not matched to a gene: 5. In germline, CDR1 is LGHNA, CDR2 YSLEER. This chain's CDR3 is CASSQGQGINEQYF. The CDR3 bases are TGCGCCAGCAGCCAAGGACAGGGTATCAACGAGCAGTACTTC.

This clonotype was seen at least ten times. The genes are TRBV7-3 and TRBJ2-2; a possible D gene is TRBD2 (6 bases). The CDR3 runs 14 residues. Trimming stripped 4 bases from V and 6 bases from J, with 12 bases between. CDR1 is SGHTA, CDR2 FQGTGA, per germline. The CDR3 protein is CASSSTGDPGELFF. The CDR3 DNA follows: TGTGCCAGCAGCTCGACGGGGGACCCCGGGGAGCTGTTTTTT.

Many counts were recorded for this clonotype. The chain uses TRBV5-1 and TRBJ2-3; 8 positions agree with TRBD1. V was pared by 4 bases and J by 4 bases, with 2 bases of the junction left unmatched. The germline V gene has CDR1 SGHRS and CDR2 YFSETQ. The CDR3 totals 13 residues. CDR3 in amino acids: CASSTRGPDTQYF. DNA for the CDR3: TGCGCCAGCAGCACCAGGGGGCCAGATACGCAGTATTTT.

The table lists this clonotype with many counts. The V call is TRBV12-3 or TRBV12-4, the J call TRBJ1-1; D possibly corresponds to TRBD1 (5 bases). CDR3 length equals 14 residues. V was cut by 11 bases and J by 1 base, with 17 bases left in between. This CDR3 reads CALQTAGPNTEAFF. The CDR3 DNA reads TGTGCCTTACAGACAGCGGGGCCGAACACTGAAGCTTTCTTT.

This clonotype was counted many times. V gene TRBV9 combines with J gene TRBJ2-1; 9 nucleotides match TRBD2. The CDR3 runs 15 residues. V was clipped by 0 bases and J by 10 bases; unmatched bases: 8. Germline loops: CDR1 SGDLS, CDR2 YYNGEE. CDR3 DNA: TGTGCCAGCAGCGTAGGGCCTAGCGGGATTGGGGAGCAGTTCTTC. Protein: CASSVGPSGIGEQFF.

This clonotype was counted ten times or more. This chain joins TRBV7-2 and TRBJ2-3, with 7 bases that match TRBD1. Germline V gives CDR1 SGHTA, CDR2 FQGNSA. Losses at the gene ends were 6 bases for V and 0 bases for J; bases not matched to a gene: 6. The CDR3 is 15 residues long. CDR3 sequence: CASRRPGQSTDTQYF. The DNA of the CDR3 is TGTGCCAGCAGGCGACCGGGACAGAGCACAGATACGCAGTATTTT.

V is TRBV9 and J is TRBJ2-1, with 10 bases aligning to TRBD1. This CDR3 has 15 residues. V lost 0 bases and J lost 5; bases outside the gene matches: 2. From germline, CDR1 is SGDLS and CDR2 YYNGEE. DNA for the CDR3: TGTGCCAGCAGCGTAGGGACAGGGGGACACAATGAGCAGTTCTTC. Translated, it gives CASSVGTGGHNEQFF.

This clonotype was counted many times. The chain couples TRBV20-1 to TRBJ2-3; D not resolved. The germline gives CDR1 DFQATT, CDR2 SNEGSKA (reference sequence). Trimming pared 3 bases from V and 2 bases from J, leaving 9 bases between. The CDR3 is 13 amino acids. The CDR3 DNA reads TGCAGTGCTAGTTACACTTACACAGATACGCAGTATTTT. Translated, it gives CSASYTYTDTQYF.

This clonotype occurred many times. This sequence joins TRBV15 and TRBJ1-5, with TRBD1 as a possible D gene (5 bases). V was cut by 1 base and J by 6 bases, with 13 bases left in between. Germline V CDR1 and CDR2: LNHNV, YYDKDF (reference sequence). The CDR3 has 15 residues. Here the CDR3 reads CATSRAAGRTQPQHF. In DNA, the CDR3 is TGTGCCACCAGCAGAGCTGCGGGGCGTACTCAGCCCCAGCATTTT.

This clonotype appeared a few times. V gene TRBV7-6 combines with J gene TRBJ1-3; no firm D call. Trimming took off 1 base at V and 0 bases at J, with 4 bases between the two ends. Per the germline V gene, CDR1 is SGHVS and CDR2 is FNYEAQ. CDR3 size: 14 residues. The DNA for the CDR3 is TGTGCCAGCAGCTTAGTGGGCTCTGGAAACACCATATATTTT. Translation: CASSLVGSGNTIYF.

The chain has TRBV29-1 and TRBJ2-3; D remains unclear. The CDR3 contains 11 residues. CDR1 SQVTM and CDR2 ANQGSEA come from the germline V gene. Between the trimmed V and J ends, which lost 8 bases and 7 bases, there was a span of 13 bases. The CDR3, as DNA: TGCAGCACGGGCGGAGATTATACGCAGTATTTT. It yields the protein CSTGGDYTQYF.

This clonotype appeared a single time. The V and J genes are TRBV7-9 and TRBJ2-3, with D perhaps being TRBD1 or TRBD2 (5 bases each). V was shortened by 5 bases and J by 3 bases, with 15 bases between the two germline ends. Per germline, CDR1 SEHNR and CDR2 FQNEAQ (reference sequence). This CDR3 comprises 15 residues. The CDR3 reads CASSPGRLGTDTQYF. The DNA of the CDR3 is TGTGCCAGCAGCCCGGGACGGTTGGGGACAGATACGCAGTATTTT.

The chain carries TRBV15 and TRBJ2-3; the match to TRBD2 covers 10 bases. Germline CDR1 LNHNV, CDR2 YYDKDF (reference sequence). The CDR3 loop spans 16 amino acids. V lost 3 bases to trimming and J lost 2 bases; unmatched junction nucleotides: 5. The CDR3 is CATSRPTSGITDTQYF. CDR3 in DNA: TGTGCCACCAGCAGGCCTACTAGCGGGATCACAGATACGCAGTATTTT.

The sample holds many counts of this clonotype. The V call is TRBV3-1, the J call TRBJ2-1; 8 nucleotides align to TRBD1. Germline V gives CDR1 LGHDT, CDR2 YNNKEL (reference sequence). CDR3 length equals 16 residues. The J segment lost 6 bases and the V segment lost 2 bases, leaving 9 bases of the junction unmatched. This CDR3 reads CASSQRWTGMGNEQFF. The CDR3 DNA reads TGTGCCAGCAGCCAACGTTGGACAGGGATGGGCAATGAGCAGTTCTTC.

This clonotype was counted at least ten times. DNA of the CDR3: TGTGCCAGCAGCATCAGGGTCACCGGGGAGCTGTTTTTT. As protein: CASSIRVTGELFF. V usage is TRBV11-2 and J usage is TRBJ2-2; a possible D gene is TRBD1 (5 bases). CDR1 and CDR2 (germline): SGHAT, FQNNGV. This CDR3 is 13 amino acids long. Trimming took 5 bases from V and 4 from J, leaving 8 bases between them. Combining the CDR3 with reference TRBV11-2 and TRBJ2-2 gives the whole variable domain EAGVAQSPRYKIIEKRQSVAFWCNPISGHATLYWYQQILGQGPKLLIQFQNNGVVDDSQLPKDRFSAERLKGVDSTLKIQPAKLEDSAVYLCASSIRVTGELFFGEGSRLTVL.

The chain joins TRBV28 to TRBJ2-7; the D call may be TRBD1 or TRBD2 (5 bases each). The CDR3 is 13 amino acids. Trimming took 5 bases from V and 0 from J, leaving 8 bases between them. From germline, CDR1 is MDHEN and CDR2 SYDVKM. The CDR3 loop reads CASSGTVSYEQYV. The CDR3, as DNA: TGTGCCAGCAGTGGGACGGTCTCCTACGAGCAGTACGTC.

A few counts support this clonotype. The rearrangement joins TRBV5-1 to TRBJ1-2, with unresolved D. Germline lookup yields CDR1 SGHRS and CDR2 YFSETQ. With 4 bases removed from V and 8 bases from J, the gap between germline ends came to 15 bases. This CDR3 region has 13 residues. CDR3 sequence reads: CASSMTDRWGYTF. The CDR3 DNA is TGCGCCAGCAGCATGACTGACCGTTGGGGCTACACCTTC.

This clonotype was seen many times. The chain has TRBV25-1 and TRBJ1-1, with TRBD1 identical over 7 bases. This CDR3 spans 14 amino acids. The V gene end was trimmed by 7 bases and the J gene end by 11 bases; junction bases not matched to a gene: 16. Germline V lookup: CDR1 MGHDK, CDR2 SYGVNS. CDR3 sequence: CASTGGDSREKAFF. DNA of the CDR3: TGTGCCAGCACAGGCGGGGACAGCCGCGAGAAGGCTTTCTTT.

Only a few counts were recorded for this clonotype. The chain has TRBV4-3 and TRBJ2-5; D not resolved. The CDR3 totals 14 residues. Trimming left V 4 bases short and J 7 bases short, with 16 bases between. Germline V gene data show CDR1 as LGHNA and CDR2 as YSLEER. The CDR3 loop reads CASSRDQSKRTQYF. The CDR3 region has the DNA TGCGCCAGCAGCCGTGATCAATCCAAGAGGACCCAGTACTTC.

This clonotype came up many times. The V call is TRBV20-1, the J call TRBJ1-1; D is unresolved. Germline CDR1 and CDR2: DFQATT and SNEGSKA (reference sequence). This CDR3 spans 14 amino acids. Trimming stripped 4 bases from V and 0 bases from J, with 12 bases between. In nucleotides, the CDR3 is TGCAGTGCTAAGTTCGACAATTTGAACACTGAAGCTTTCTTT. It specifies CSAKFDNLNTEAFF.

This clonotype was detected ten times or more. The chain employs TRBV7-9 and TRBJ1-1; the D gene is possibly TRBD1 (5 bases). Germline-derived CDR1 and CDR2 are SEHNR and FQNEAQ (reference sequence). The ends were cut back, 5 bases at V and 11 bases at J, with 24 bases in the middle. The CDR3 covers 15 residues. The CDR3 sequence is CASSLRRETPGAAFF. CDR3 nucleotides: TGTGCCAGCAGCCTCAGAAGGGAAACCCCTGGGGCGGCTTTCTTT.